This T cell receptor (beta chain) was recorded in a study of metastatic and nonmetastatic thyroid tumors (TCRdb year 2020). Background for the entire study: The researchers compared repertoires between peripheral blood samples and tumor or nodule tissue samples from patients with malignant or benign thyroid disease. On the study overall, not on this receptor specifically: In both blood and tumor samples, malignant tumors were reported to have significantly higher TCR beta diversity than benign nodules.

The library was made by PCR. The sequencer listed for this sample is Illumina HiSeq 4000. The TCR beta-chain CDR3 region of each patient was profiled by high-throughput sequencing. Per the authors' processing: The researchers built a classifier to tell apart papillary thyroid cancer patients with distant metastasis, based on CDR3 differences among clinicopathological groups. Repertoire diversity was assessed with the Shannon index, and tumor-blood repertoire similarity with the Morisita-Horn index. TCRdb reprocessing: public reads trimmed at Q25 with fastp, clones called with MiXCR, in-frame beta chains kept. TCRdb's processing, not the authors', yielded these V and J calls. The sample table shows approximately 19,000 clones, and about 20% are seen once. 25% to 35% of the sample comes from the top ten. No patient had received any treatment before thyroid surgery. Patient clinical samples collected from 2012 to 2018 were retrospectively analysed using T-cell receptor beta sequencing.

There are many counts of this clone. The clone's antigen remains unknown. Base qualities are not provided; no much larger clone lies one nucleotide away. Trimming takes 2 bases from V and 7 bases from J, and the germline ends sit 14 bases apart. CDR1 and CDR2 (MNHEY, SVGAGI) derive from the germline V gene. From the cysteine up to the phenylalanine, the CDR3 has a length of 15 residues. Just the 45-base CDR3 DNA is kept, in frame starting at base 1. This receptor chain uses TRBV6-5 and TRBJ1-4; the D gene is perhaps TRBD1, on 6 matching bases. This TCR came from a female donor with papillary thyroid cancer or a benign thyroid nodule (not recorded which). Some clones in this sample may be carry-over from other donors' samples. Specimen: blood. In nucleotide form, the sequence is TGTGCCAGCAGTTACCGGACAGTGGGGAGTGAAAAACTGTTTTTT. This codes for CASSYRTVGSEKLFF.